Listed below are T cell receptor beta chains from one sample, sequenced in a study of blood T cell repertoires in COVID-19. Data came from immunoSEQ multiplex PCR; TCRdb stores just in-frame clones and leaves some out. The data contain about 150,000 clones, roughly 78% of them seen just once; the ten biggest clones take up under 2%. Source material: peripheral blood. The receptors originated from an older man with acute or convalescent COVID-19. Both conserved end residues are part of each CDR3. D genes are given only for firm matches. Not every row has a clone size; where given, it reads once, few, many or a size class.

V gene,J gene,D gene,clone size,CDR3 protein,CDR3 DNA
TRBV11-2,TRBJ2-5,-,-,CASTRGALGTQYF,TGTGCCAGCACTCGGGGGGCACTTGGGACCCAGTACTTC
TRBV29-1,TRBJ2-1,TRBD2,-,CSVGGLANNEQFF,TGCAGCGTTGGGGGACTAGCGAACAATGAGCAGTTCTTC
TRBV5-1,TRBJ1-1,-,few,CASSLVQGGTEAFF,TGCGCCAGCAGCTTGGTACAGGGCGGCACTGAAGCTTTCTTT
TRBV2,TRBJ2-3,TRBD1,-,CASRNPGTARTDTQYF,TGTGCCAGCAGAAACCCCGGGACAGCACGCACAGATACGCAGTATTTT
TRBV6-5,TRBJ2-2,-,-,CASSNLGGLELFF,TGTGCCAGCAGCAACTTGGGGGGGCTCGAGCTGTTTTTT
TRBV3-1/TRBV3-2,TRBJ2-1,-,-,CASSQGSSRGNEQFF,TGTGCCAGCAGCCAAGGGAGCTCTAGGGGCAATGAGCAGTTCTTC
TRBV14,TRBJ2-2,-,-,CASSQDKGGKGTANTGELFF,TGTGCCAGCAGCCAAGATAAGGGCGGGAAGGGGACCGCGAACACCGGGGAGCTGTTTTTT
TRBV10-3,TRBJ1-2,TRBD1,once,CAISLQGDANYGYTF,TGTGCCATCAGTTTGCAGGGGGATGCTAACTATGGCTACACCTTC
TRBV28,TRBJ2-3,-,-,CASSSSGEDTQYF,TGTGCCAGCAGTTCATCAGGGGAAGATACGCAGTATTTT
TRBV5-1,TRBJ1-1,-,-,CASSLANLGGQNTEAFF,TGCGCCAGCAGCTTGGCGAACTTAGGGGGACAAAACACTGAAGCTTTCTTT
TRBV6-5,TRBJ1-1,-,-,CASSYLTAEGKAFF,TGTGCCAGCAGTTATCTTACGGCGGAGGGAAAAGCTTTCTTT
TRBV4-1,TRBJ2-1,TRBD2,-,CASSQGPSGGFSYNEQFF,TGCGCCAGCAGCCAAGGACCTAGCGGGGGATTCTCCTACAATGAGCAGTTCTTC
TRBV19,TRBJ2-1,TRBD2,once,CASSMGGGANEQFF,TGTGCCAGTAGTATGGGCGGGGGGGCCAATGAGCAGTTCTTC
TRBV5-3,TRBJ2-7,TRBD1,-,CAIDKTGKCYEQYF,TGTGCCATCGATAAGACAGGGAAATGCTACGAGCAGTACTTC
TRBV5-1,TRBJ2-5,-,-,CASSLVEGQETQYF,TGCGCCAGCAGCTTGGTGGAGGGACAAGAGACCCAGTACTTC
TRBV5-1,TRBJ2-5,-,many,CASSLSPGGETQYF,TGCGCCAGCAGCTTATCCCCAGGAGGAGAGACCCAGTACTTC
TRBV5-1,TRBJ2-5,-,-,CASSFQGQETQYF,TGCGCCAGCAGCTTTCAGGGGCAAGAGACCCAGTACTTC
TRBV28,TRBJ1-1,TRBD1,-,CASSRTGTGGTEAFF,TGTGCCAGCAGTCGCACCGGGACAGGGGGGACTGAAGCTTTCTTT
TRBV5-1,TRBJ2-2,TRBD2,-,CASSWNTGGTGELFF,TGCGCCAGCAGCTGGAACACGGGAGGCACCGGGGAGCTGTTTTTT
TRBV11-3,TRBJ2-1,TRBD1,-,CASSLEGGPNEQFF,TGTGCCAGCAGCTTAGAAGGGGGCCCCAATGAGCAGTTCTTC
TRBV15,TRBJ2-3,-,-,CATSRDPGDTQYF,TGTGCCACCAGCAGAGATCCGGGTGATACGCAGTATTTT
TRBV29-1,TRBJ2-1,TRBD1,once,CSARQGAGDEQFF,TGCAGCGCCCGGCAGGGGGCAGGCGATGAGCAGTTCTTC
TRBV21-1,TRBJ2-5,-,-,CASSTLPGGRRGETQYF,TGTGCCAGCAGCACACTACCAGGGGGTCGGCGGGGAGAGACCCAGTACTTC
TRBV19,TRBJ2-7,TRBD2,-,CASRPGLATYEQYF,TGTGCCAGTAGACCGGGACTAGCCACCTACGAGCAGTACTTC
TRBV5-1,TRBJ2-2,-,-,CASSLAGKDTGELFF,TGCGCCAGCAGCTTGGCAGGAAAAGACACCGGGGAGCTGTTTTTT
TRBV4-1,TRBJ1-2,-,-,CASSQHLTGPYGYTF,TGCGCCAGCAGCCAACACCTGACAGGCCCGTATGGCTACACCTTC
TRBV6-2/TRBV6-3,TRBJ2-1,-,-,CASSRQPLANNEQFF,TGTGCCAGCAGCCGGCAACCTCTAGCTAACAATGAGCAGTTCTTC
TRBV28,TRBJ1-1,TRBD1,-,CASSEGQGANTEAFF,TGTGCCAGCAGTGAGGGACAGGGGGCAAACACTGAAGCTTTCTTT
TRBV6-2/TRBV6-3,TRBJ1-2,TRBD1,-,CASSYSTGKFGYGYTF,TGTGCCAGCAGTTACTCGACAGGGAAGTTCGGCTATGGCTACACCTTC
TRBV5-1,TRBJ1-6,TRBD1,-,CASSDREAWSPLHF,TGCGCCAGCAGCGACAGGGAGGCCTGGTCACCCCTCCACTTT
TRBV10-3,TRBJ2-3,-,-,CAIRGQGGPDTQYF,TGTGCCATCAGAGGGCAGGGTGGTCCAGATACGCAGTATTTT
TRBV9,TRBJ1-1,TRBD1,-,CASSLQTGIGTEAFF,TGTGCCAGCAGCTTACAGACAGGGATTGGCACTGAAGCTTTCTTT
TRBV7-2,TRBJ2-1,TRBD1,few,CASSSRTGGANTDNEQFF,TGTGCCAGCAGCTCAAGGACAGGGGGCGCCAATACGGACAATGAGCAGTTCTTC
TRBV27,TRBJ1-2,-,-,CASSRTPIYGYTF,TGTGCCAGCAGTCGGACACCTATCTATGGCTACACCTTC
TRBV10-3,TRBJ2-5,TRBD1,few,CATRDRVLMETQYF,TGTGCCACCCGGGACAGGGTTTTAATGGAGACCCAGTACTTC
TRBV6-4,TRBJ2-2,-,once,CASSEGLNTGELFF,TGTGCCAGCAGTGAGGGGCTGAACACCGGGGAGCTGTTTTTT
TRBV9,TRBJ2-1,TRBD2,few,CASSVTAGGAAGNEQFF,TGTGCCAGCAGCGTGACCGCCGGGGGGGCGGCTGGAAATGAGCAGTTCTTC
TRBV13,TRBJ2-1,TRBD1,-,CASSSTRDRVNEQFF,TGTGCCAGCAGCTCAACCCGGGACAGGGTAAATGAGCAGTTCTTC
TRBV11-3,TRBJ2-7,-,few,CASSPLYHEQYF,TGTGCCAGCAGCCCCCTCTACCACGAGCAGTACTTC